These 3 T cell receptor beta chains were all obtained from the same sample, sequenced in a study of control samples from healthy donors and cancer patients. Using immunoSEQ multiplex PCR, the repertoire was profiled, and TCRdb retains in-frame clones only, with some absent. The profile covers around 130,000 clones, with 85% to 90% appearing a single time and approximately 8% taken by the ten largest. Sequenced: PBMCs. Receptors were obtained from a man in his fifties or sixties with head and neck cancer.

This clone appeared a few times. The rearrangement joins TRBV4-1 to TRBJ2-7; 14 nucleotides align to TRBD2. Trimming at V came to 1 base and at J to 6 bases, leaving 5 bases not matched to a gene. Germline V gene lookup returns CDR1 MGHRA and CDR2 YSYEKL. The CDR3 contains 16 residues. The CDR3 bases are TGCGCCAGCAGCCAAGGGGGACTAGCGGGAGCTCGCGAGCAGTACTTC. It specifies CASSQGGLAGAREQYF.

The table lists this clone with a few counts. The chain uses TRBV29-1 and TRBJ2-1, with 9 nucleotides matching TRBD2. Germline values: CDR1 SQVTM, CDR2 ANQGSEA. The length of the CDR3 is 13 residues. CDR3 sequence reads: CGGRALGYNEQFF. The CDR3 DNA reads TGCGGCGGGAGGGCCCTGGGGTACAATGAGCAGTTCTTC.

J is TRBJ1-1 and V is TRBV11-2, with TRBD1 identical over 8 bases. The CDR3 length is 14 residues. CDR1 and CDR2 (germline): SGHAT, FQNNGV. The trim removed 5 bases at V and 4 bases at J, leaving 6 bases unmatched. CDR3 sequence (DNA): TGTGCCAGCAGCCGGACAACAGGGGGCACTGAAGCTTTCTTT. Amino acid sequence: CASSRTTGGTEAFF. Full variable domain (rest looked up from reference TRBV11-2 and TRBJ1-1): EAGVAQSPRYKIIEKRQSVAFWCNPISGHATLYWYQQILGQGPKLLIQFQNNGVVDDSQLPKDRFSAERLKGVDSTLKIQPAKLEDSAVYLCASSRTTGGTEAFFGQGTRLTVV.